The 12 T cell receptor beta chains listed next were all sequenced from one sample in a study of CD8 T cells in Susac syndrome. It was with random hexamers that about 0.45 to 1 ug RNA was reverse transcribed. TCRdb analysed the immunoSEQ multiplex PCR reads with MiXCR anew, one entry per CDR3 protein. The sample has a few hundred thousand distinct CDR3 sequences, about 95% seen once; the top ten hold roughly 0.1%. The sample was CD4+ T cells from PBMCs. The receptors were sampled from a human donor with multiple sclerosis.

This chain uses TRBV3-1 with TRBJ2-5, with D perhaps being TRBD1 or TRBD2 (6 bases each). Trimming cost V 4 bases and J 5 bases, with 23 bases left between them. The CDR3 consists of 17 residues. Looked up from germline, CDR1 is LGHDT and CDR2 is YNNKEL (reference sequence). The CDR3 region is CASSLSLSGRGLETQYF. The DNA for the CDR3 is TGTGCCAGCAGCCTCTCGTTGTCGGGCAGGGGACTCGAGACCCAGTACTTC.

CDR3: CASTQLGTPQHF. As DNA, the CDR3 is TGTGCCAGCACCCAGCTGGGGACGCCCCAGCATTTT. The chain couples TRBV6-6 to TRBJ1-5, with D possibly TRBD1 on 5 matching bases. V was pared by 7 bases and J by 9 bases, with 13 bases between. The germline V gene encodes CDR1 MNHNY and CDR2 SVGAGI (reference sequence). The length of the CDR3 is 12 residues.

The chain employs TRBV5-1 and TRBJ1-3; the match to TRBD1 covers 7 bases. In germline, CDR1 is SGHRS, CDR2 YFSETQ. The CDR3 is made up of 15 amino acids. The V and J ends lost 4 bases and 2 bases, in that order; junction bases with no gene match: 6. CDR3 coding DNA: TGCGCCAGCAGCCTCAAGACAGGGACTGGAAACACCATATATTTT. Amino acids: CASSLKTGTGNTIYF.

V gene TRBV12-3 or TRBV12-4 combines with J gene TRBJ2-2, with no clear D. V shed 1 base and J shed 4 bases, with 4 bases lying between them. The CDR3 sequence is 13 residues long. This CDR3 is CASSLGATGELFF. The CDR3, as DNA: TGTGCCAGCAGTTTAGGGGCCACCGGGGAGCTGTTTTTT.

The genes are TRBV20-1 and TRBJ1-4; D is unclear. Deletions cut 1 base from V and 5 bases from J, with 17 bases between. CDR1 and CDR2 (germline): DFQATT, SNEGSKA (reference sequence). CDR3 length: 16 residues. The CDR3 spells CSARATWAVENEKLFF. CDR3 nucleotides: TGCAGTGCTAGAGCGACGTGGGCGGTGGAGAATGAAAAACTGTTTTTT.

The rearrangement links TRBV11-2 to TRBJ1-1; D might be TRBD1 (5 bases). This CDR3 has 14 residues. CDR1 and CDR2 (germline): SGHAT, FQNNGV. The V end was cut by 5 bases, the J end by 5 bases, with 15 bases between. The CDR3 DNA sequence: TGTGCCAGCAGCCGCCCAGGGAGATGGACTGAAGCTTTCTTT. Translation: CASSRPGRWTEAFF.

CDR3 in DNA: TGTGCCAGCAGCCAACTTGGTACCGGGGAGCTGTTTTTT. It is translated as CASSQLGTGELFF. The chain couples TRBV3-1 to TRBJ2-2, with unresolved D. Deletions cut 2 bases from V and 5 bases from J, with 6 bases between. Germline CDR1 is LGHDT and CDR2 is YNNKEL (reference sequence). The CDR3 runs to 13 residues.

The rearrangement joins TRBV28 to TRBJ1-5; the D is unclear. Trimming left V 7 bases short and J 2 bases short, with 12 bases between. Germline V gene sequence: CDR1 MDHEN, CDR2 SYDVKM. This CDR3 is 14 amino acids long. The CDR3 bases are TGTGCCAGCAAGTTCGTAGTCGGCAATCAGCCCCAGCATTTT. As protein: CASKFVVGNQPQHF.

The chain recombines TRBV7-9 with TRBJ2-7, with D possibly TRBD1 on 5 matching bases. Germline V gene data show CDR1 as SEHNR and CDR2 as FQNEAQ (reference sequence). The CDR3 covers 11 residues. The V gene lost 5 bases and the J gene lost 10 bases, with 12 bases spanning the gap. CDR3 sequence (DNA): TGTGCCAGCAGCCTAATGCAGGGACAGTACTTC. It encodes CASSLMQGQYF. Together with reference TRBV7-9 and TRBJ2-7, the CDR3 gives the full variable domain: DTGVSQNPRHKITKRGQNVTFRCDPISEHNRLYWYRQTLGQGPEFLTYFQNEAQLEKSRLLSDRFSAERPKGSFSTLEIQRTEQGDSAMYLCASSLMQGQYFGPGTRLTVT.

This chain uses TRBV5-1 with TRBJ1-1; 7 nucleotides match TRBD1. The CDR3 is 16 amino acids. J was trimmed by 5 bases and V by 2 bases; bases with no gene match: 12. Germline V gives CDR1 SGHRS, CDR2 YFSETQ. The CDR3 DNA reads TGCGCCAGCAGCTTCGCGGAGTGGGACAGTTGGACTGAAGCTTTCTTT. This translates into CASSFAEWDSWTEAFF.

The chain links TRBV3-1 to TRBJ1-4; no clear D gene. V lost 3 bases, J lost 6 bases, and 5 bases lay in between. The CDR3 length is 12 residues. Germline values: CDR1 LGHDT, CDR2 YNNKEL (reference sequence). The CDR3 reads CASSQEYEKLFF. CDR3 coding DNA: TGTGCCAGCAGCCAGGAGTATGAAAAACTGTTTTTT. Full variable domain (outside the CDR3, taken from reference TRBV3-1 and TRBJ1-4): DTAVSQTPKYLVTQMGNDKSIKCEQNLGHDTMYWYKQDSKKFLKIMFSYNNKELIINETVPNRFSPKSPDKAHLNLHINSLELGDSAVYFCASSQEYEKLFFGSGTQLSVL.

J is TRBJ2-3 and V is TRBV29-1; D is ambiguous. The V gene's germline CDR1 is SQVTM and CDR2 ANQGSEA. The CDR3 loop spans 11 amino acids. Trimming left V 4 bases short and J 0 bases short, with 2 bases between. CDR3 nucleotide sequence: TGCAGCGTTGGGAGCACAGATACGCAGTATTTT. Translated, it gives CSVGSTDTQYF.